The clone carrying this T cell receptor (beta chain) was observed a handful of times. Its matching antigen is unknown. The sample is drawn from a study of regulatory T cells in long-lasting Graves disease. Study-wide findings and caveats: Persistent Graves' patients showed a TCR diversity that was lower than that of newly diagnosed ones. Patients with persistent disease showed a bias toward TRBV28, TRBJ1-2 and TRBJ2-5.

According to the study, TCR beta libraries were built with iRepertoire HTBI primers and CDR3-region Arm-PCR. Study processing details: Taken together, the samples had roughly 63 TRBV and more than 12 TRBJ segments identified. One entry per CDR3 protein results from TCRdb running MiXCR on the multiplex PCR reads. V and J calls and clone size were set by TCRdb, not the authors. The data show fewer than 550,000 distinct CDR3 sequences, roughly a fifth seen once. The CDR3 loop spans 18 amino acids. V lost 1 base, J lost 0 bases, and 15 bases lay in between. Per germline, CDR1 LGHNT and CDR2 FRNRAP. Time point: persistent/refractory GD, antithyroid drugs over 5 years with positive TRAb. Extracted RNA from PBMCs served as the source of the TCR library.

The V call is TRBV12-5, the J call TRBJ1-4; no clear D. The sequence derives from a female donor with Graves disease. Sequences were derived from peripheral blood mononuclear cells (PBMCs), sampled when the disease was refractory, from a patient treated with antithyroid drugs. CDR3 protein: CASGLALGREATNEKLFF. The CDR3 DNA follows: TGTGCTAGTGGTTTGGCCCTTGGTAGGGAAGCAACTAATGAAAAACTGTTTTTT.